This TCR beta chain was identified during a study of T cell responses to AZD1222 COVID-19 vaccine. Findings and limits, study-wide: At baseline, just five to seven AZD1222 recipients tested seropositive.

The method was immunoSEQ multiplex PCR; TCRdb's version includes in-frame clones alone and lacks a portion of them. The sample yields about 160,000 clones, about nine tenths seen once. Germline V gene data show CDR1 as SEHNR and CDR2 as FQNEAQ (reference sequence). The length of the CDR3 is 13 residues. Trimming pared 5 bases from V and 8 bases from J, leaving 15 bases between. A word on this clone: Antigen specificity is unknown.

The TCR sequence derives from an adult in good health. The sequencing used peripheral blood, collected on day 0 of AZD1222 vaccination. The V and J genes are TRBV7-9 and TRBJ1-2, with D perhaps matching TRBD1 (5 bases). CDR3 loop: CASSPSARDGYTF. For the CDR3, the DNA is TGTGCCAGCAGCCCCTCGGCAAGGGACGGCTACACCTTC.